This T cell receptor beta chain was profiled in a study of a mutant IDH1 vaccine in newly diagnosed glioma. The J segment lost 5 bases and the V segment lost 4 bases, leaving 10 bases of the junction unmatched. This CDR3 comprises 15 residues. Germline V gene data show CDR1 as MDHEN and CDR2 as SYDVKM. Time point in this sample: week 5, during vaccination. It was 300 ug of mutant IDH1 20-mer peptide that made up each vaccine dose, given with topical imiquimod. Some clones are missing from TCRdb's copy, which holds only in-frame ones; the method was immunoSEQ multiplex PCR. The sample gives tens of thousands of clones, roughly 91% of which show up once; under 0.6% is in the top ten. To note about this clone: The antigen is not known.

This TCR was recovered from a woman between 45 and 60 years old with glioma. The chain joins TRBV28 to TRBJ1-1; 7 bases fit TRBD1. Material: PBMCs, obtained from a glioma patient whose treatment included an IDH1 peptide vaccine. CDR3: CASSSRDSTETEAFF. The CDR3 DNA reads as TGTGCCAGCAGTTCGCGGGACAGTACAGAGACTGAAGCTTTCTTT. Full variable domain (outside the CDR3, taken from reference TRBV28 and TRBJ1-1): DVKVTQSSRYLVKRTGEKVFLECVQDMDHENMFWYRQDPGLGLRLIYFSYDVKMKEKGDIPEGYSVSREKKERFSLILESASTNQTSMYLCASSSRDSTETEAFFGQGTRLTVV.